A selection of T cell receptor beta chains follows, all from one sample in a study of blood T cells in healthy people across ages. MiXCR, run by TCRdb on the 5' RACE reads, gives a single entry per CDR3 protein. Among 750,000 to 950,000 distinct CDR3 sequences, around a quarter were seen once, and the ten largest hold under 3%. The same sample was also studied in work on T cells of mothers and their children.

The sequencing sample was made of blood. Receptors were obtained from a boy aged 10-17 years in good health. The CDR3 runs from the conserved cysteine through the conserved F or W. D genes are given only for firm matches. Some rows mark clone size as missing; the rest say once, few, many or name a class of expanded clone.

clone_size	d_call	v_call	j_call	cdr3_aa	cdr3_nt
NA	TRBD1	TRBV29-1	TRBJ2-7	CSVEESRTGAYEQYF	TGCAGCGTTGAAGAGTCAAGGACAGGGGCCTACGAGCAGTACTTC
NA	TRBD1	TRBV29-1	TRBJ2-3	CSVEPTGADTQYF	TGCAGCGTTGAGCCAACAGGGGCAGATACGCAGTATTTT
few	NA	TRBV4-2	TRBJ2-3	CASSRIKLGGRTDTQYF	TGTGCCAGCAGCCGAATAAAGCTAGGGGGGAGAACAGATACGCAGTATTTT
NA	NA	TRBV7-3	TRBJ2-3	CASSPSRDSDRYF	TGTGCCAGCAGCCCTAGCCGGGACTCTGATCGGTATTTT
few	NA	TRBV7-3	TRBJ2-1	CASSQGQEQFF	TGTGCCAGCAGCCAAGGCCAGGAGCAGTTCTTC
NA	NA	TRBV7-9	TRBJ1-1	CASSLVGNGNTEAFF	TGTGCCAGCAGCTTAGTAGGGAACGGGAACACTGAAGCTTTCTTT
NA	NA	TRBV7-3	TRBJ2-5	CASSLIGGGMQETQYF	TGTGCCAGCAGCTTAATAGGGGGCGGGATGCAAGAGACCCAGTACTTC
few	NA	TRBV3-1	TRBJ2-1	CASSQEGSGALYNEQFF	TGTGCCAGCAGCCAAGAGGGATCAGGGGCTCTTTACAATGAGCAGTTCTTC
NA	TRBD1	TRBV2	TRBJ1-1	CASRDGQGNTEAFF	TGTGCCAGCAGGGACGGACAGGGGAACACTGAAGCTTTCTTT
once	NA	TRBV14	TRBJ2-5	CASSQKAGLRETQYF	TGTGCCAGCAGCCAAAAGGCGGGGCTAAGGGAGACCCAGTACTTC
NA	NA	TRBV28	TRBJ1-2	CASSPPANYGYTF	TGTGCCAGCAGCCCACCTGCGAACTATGGCTACACCTTC
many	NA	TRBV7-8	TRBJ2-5	CASTSPGRETQYF	TGTGCCAGCACCTCGCCGGGAAGGGAGACCCAGTACTTC
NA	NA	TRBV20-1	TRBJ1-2	CSAQQGEGYGYTF	TGCAGTGCGCAGCAGGGCGAGGGATATGGCTACACCTTC
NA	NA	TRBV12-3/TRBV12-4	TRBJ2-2	CASRGTAGELFF	TGTGCCAGCAGGGGAACGGCCGGGGAGCTGTTTTTT
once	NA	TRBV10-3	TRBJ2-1	CAISLQGSSYNEQFF	TGTGCCATCAGTTTACAGGGCAGCTCCTACAATGAGCAGTTCTTC
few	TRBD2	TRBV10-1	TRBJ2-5	CASSEGSGGYQETQYF	TGCGCCAGCAGTGAAGGCAGCGGGGGTTACCAAGAGACCCAGTACTTC
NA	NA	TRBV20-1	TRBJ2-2	CSARVPGNTGELFF	TGCAGTGCTAGAGTCCCGGGGAACACCGGGGAGCTGTTTTTT
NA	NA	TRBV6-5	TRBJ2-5	CASSYWGAQETQYF	TGTGCCAGCAGTTACTGGGGGGCCCAAGAGACCCAGTACTTC
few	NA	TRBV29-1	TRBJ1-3	CSAYAGTRNTIYF	TGCAGCGCTTATGCAGGGACCCGAAACACCATATATTTT
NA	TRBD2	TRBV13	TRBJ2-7	CASSLVRLAGESYEQYF	TGTGCCAGCAGCTTAGTCCGCCTTGCGGGAGAATCCTACGAGCAGTACTTC
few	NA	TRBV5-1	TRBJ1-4	CASSPRPANEKLFF	TGCGCCAGCAGCCCCCGGCCTGCTAATGAAAAACTGTTTTTT
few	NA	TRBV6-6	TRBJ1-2	CASSSPDGGLGGYTF	TGTGCCAGCAGTTCGCCCGATGGGGGGCTAGGAGGCTACACCTTC
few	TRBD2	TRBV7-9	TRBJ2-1	CASSSDTSGIAYNEQFF	TGTGCCAGCAGCTCTGATACTAGCGGGATCGCCTACAATGAGCAGTTCTTC
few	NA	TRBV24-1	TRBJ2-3	CATSPGTRTDTQYF	TGTGCCACCAGCCCCGGGACTCGCACAGATACGCAGTATTTT
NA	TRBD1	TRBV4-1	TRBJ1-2	CASSSRQGGDYGYTF	TGCGCCAGCAGCTCACGACAGGGAGGAGACTATGGCTACACCTTC
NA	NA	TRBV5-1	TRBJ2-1	CASSLLRAGASVEQFF	TGCGCCAGCAGCTTGCTCCGGGCAGGGGCGTCTGTTGAGCAGTTCTTC
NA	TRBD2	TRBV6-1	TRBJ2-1	CVSSPGLAGTLTYNEQFF	TGTGTCAGCAGCCCGGGACTAGCGGGGACGTTAACCTACAATGAGCAGTTCTTC
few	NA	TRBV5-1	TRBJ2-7	CASSPLTQGYEQYF	TGCGCCAGCAGCCCGCTGACCCAGGGGTACGAGCAGTACTTC
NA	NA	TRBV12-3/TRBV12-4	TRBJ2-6	CASSLRQGLAGANVLTF	TGTGCCAGCAGTTTAAGGCAGGGATTAGCTGGGGCCAACGTCCTGACTTTC
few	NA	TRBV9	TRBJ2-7	CASSVNPQPGSGGYEQYF	TGTGCCAGCAGCGTCAACCCACAACCAGGGAGCGGCGGGTACGAGCAGTACTTC
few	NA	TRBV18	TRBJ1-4	CASSTGTPGEKLFF	TGTGCCAGCTCGACCGGGACCCCGGGGGAAAAACTGTTTTTT
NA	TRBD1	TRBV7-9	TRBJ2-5	CASSLGDRGTQETQYF	TGTGCCAGCAGCTTAGGGGACAGGGGGACCCAAGAGACCCAGTACTTC
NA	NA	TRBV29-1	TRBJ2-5	CSGGRGAQETQYF	TGCAGCGGCGGCCGGGGGGCCCAAGAGACCCAGTACTTC
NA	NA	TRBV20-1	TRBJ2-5	CSAPLGGPQETQYF	TGCAGTGCTCCTTTGGGGGGCCCCCAAGAGACCCAGTACTTC
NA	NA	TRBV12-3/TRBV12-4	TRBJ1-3	CASSSHDPGNTVYF	TGTGCCAGCAGCTCCCATGACCCTGGAAACACCGTATATTTT
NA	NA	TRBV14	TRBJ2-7	CASSRQGWEQYF	TGTGCCAGCAGCCGCCAGGGTTGGGAGCAGTACTTC
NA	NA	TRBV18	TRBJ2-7	CASSRQETRYF	TGTGCCAGCTCCCGACAGGAGACCCGGTACTTC
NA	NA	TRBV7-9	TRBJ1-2	CASSLVAGWAYGYTF	TGTGCCAGCAGCTTAGTGGCAGGGTGGGCCTATGGCTACACCTTC
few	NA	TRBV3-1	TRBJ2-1	CASSQERGGAVGDEQFF	TGTGCCAGCAGCCAAGAGAGAGGGGGGGCGGTGGGGGATGAGCAGTTCTTC
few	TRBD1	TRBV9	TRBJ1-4	CASSVTWGDRPNEKLFF	TGTGCCAGCAGCGTGACGTGGGGGGACAGGCCTAATGAAAAACTGTTTTTT
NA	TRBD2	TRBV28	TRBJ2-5	CASSLYPSRGRVKTQYF	TGTGCCAGCAGTTTATACCCAAGCCGGGGGAGGGTAAAGACCCAGTACTTC
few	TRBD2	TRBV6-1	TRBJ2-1	CASKTSGSLYNEQFF	TGTGCCAGCAAGACTAGCGGGAGCCTCTACAATGAGCAGTTCTTC
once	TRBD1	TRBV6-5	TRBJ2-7	CASSYRGQGHEQYF	TGTGCCAGCAGTTACAGGGGACAGGGGCACGAGCAGTACTTC
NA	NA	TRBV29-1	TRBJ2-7	CSVDIQSGGEQYF	TGCAGCGTTGATATCCAGTCCGGGGGTGAGCAGTACTTC
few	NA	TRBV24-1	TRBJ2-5	CATRDTTGRDQETQYF	TGTGCCACCAGGGATACGACCGGACGGGACCAAGAGACCCAGTACTTC
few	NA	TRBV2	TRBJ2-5	CASSEPRTVQETQYF	TGTGCCAGCAGTGAACCCCGGACAGTCCAAGAGACCCAGTACTTC
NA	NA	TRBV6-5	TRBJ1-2	CASSTPGSPGYTF	TGTGCCAGCTCAACCCCAGGGTCTCCTGGCTACACCTTC
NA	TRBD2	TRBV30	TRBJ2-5	CAWSLGRVQYF	TGTGCCTGGAGTCTTGGGAGGGTTCAGTACTTC
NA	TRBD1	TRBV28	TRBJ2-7	CASSSVTDRDIHEQYF	TGTGCCAGCAGTTCGGTGACCGACAGGGATATCCACGAGCAGTACTTC
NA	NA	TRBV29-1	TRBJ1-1	CSVELNPAVPGYRAFF	TGCAGCGTCGAGCTGAACCCCGCCGTCCCCGGGTATCGGGCTTTCTTT
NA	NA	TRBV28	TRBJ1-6	CASRPRAGTYNSPLHF	TGTGCCAGCAGACCTCGGGCAGGGACATATAATTCACCCCTCCACTTT